This TCR beta chain was found in a study of blood T cells in healthy people across ages. Study-level background: Every two T cells gave about one barcoded beta molecule via template switching.

General study findings and limits: A strong correlation between TCR beta diversity and naive T cell percentage was seen.

A sample-barcoded 5' primer and a J-beta primer mix were used in a second PCR of about 6 to 11 cycles. In TCRdb, the 5' RACE reads were re-called with MiXCR into one record per CDR3 protein. The sample shows over a million distinct CDR3 sequences, 35% to 45% of them seen only once. Peripheral blood was drawn, roughly 10 milliliters per donor. A remark on this clonotype: Its target is not known.

The CDR3 sequence is 15 residues long. Per the germline V gene, CDR1 is SEHNR and CDR2 is FQNEAQ (reference sequence). Trimming removed 4 bases at V and 10 bases at J, with 19 bases between. The J gene is TRBJ1-4, the V gene TRBV7-9; D remains unclear. The TCR originated in a woman younger than 30 in good health. Sample: blood. The CDR3 nucleotides read TGTGCCAGCAGCTCCTCCGAGCTTCCCGCGGGAAAACTGTTTTTT. It yields the protein CASSSSELPAGKLFF.